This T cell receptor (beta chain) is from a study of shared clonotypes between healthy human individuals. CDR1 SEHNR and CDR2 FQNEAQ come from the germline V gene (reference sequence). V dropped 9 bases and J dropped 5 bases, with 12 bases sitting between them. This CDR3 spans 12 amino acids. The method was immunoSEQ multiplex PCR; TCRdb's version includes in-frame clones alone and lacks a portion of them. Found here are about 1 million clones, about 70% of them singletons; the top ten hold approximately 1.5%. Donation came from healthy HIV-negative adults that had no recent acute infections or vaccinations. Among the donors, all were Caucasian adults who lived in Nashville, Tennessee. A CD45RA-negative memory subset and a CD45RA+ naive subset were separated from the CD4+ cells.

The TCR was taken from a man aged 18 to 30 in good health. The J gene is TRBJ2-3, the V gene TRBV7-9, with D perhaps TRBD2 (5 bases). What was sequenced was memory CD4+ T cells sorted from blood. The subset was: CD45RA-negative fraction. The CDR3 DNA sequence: TGTGCCAGTAAGAGAGAGGGAGATACGCAGTATTTT. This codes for CASKREGDTQYF.